One and the same sample provided the 2 T cell receptor beta chains below, sequenced in a study of neoadjuvant anti-PD-1 for oral cavity cancer. Here immunoSEQ multiplex PCR was the method, and the copy in TCRdb shows in-frame clones only, minus some. Of approximately 67,000 clones detected, 65% to 85% appear once; the ten largest clones hold about 3.4%. The sequencing here drew on PBMCs, taken before nivolumab (anti-PD-1) treatment. The receptors here all came from a person between 35 and 79 years old with oral cavity squamous cell carcinoma.

CDR3 protein: CASSGTASYEQYF. CDR3 nucleotides: TGTGCCAGCTCAGGGACAGCGTCCTACGAGCAGTACTTC. J is TRBJ2-7 and V is TRBV18; 7 nucleotides line up with TRBD1. The CDR3 has 13 amino acids. Trimming took 5 bases from V and 1 from J; bases not matched to a gene: 2. CDR1 and CDR2 (germline): KGHSH, LQKENI.

This chain uses TRBV6-1 with TRBJ1-2; D uncertain. This CDR3 spans 13 amino acids. Between the trimmed V and J ends, which lost 2 bases and 7 bases, there was a span of 11 bases. From germline, CDR1 is MNHNS and CDR2 SASEGT. CDR3 bases: TGTGCCAGCAGTGAACTCCGGGGTGGTGGCTACACCTTC. Its translation is CASSELRGGGYTF.